One and the same sample provided the 20 T cell receptor beta chains below, sequenced in a study of monozygotic twins with inflammatory bowel disease. Reanalyzing the 5' RACE reads, TCRdb keeps one entry per CDR3 protein, without DNA. The sample spans approximately 150,000 distinct CDR3 sequences; the ten largest clones claim about 7.4%. The sequenced sample consisted of blood. Every receptor here comes from a human donor with ulcerative colitis or Crohn's disease, or a healthy co-twin of an affected twin (not recorded which).

The J gene is TRBJ2-5, the V gene TRBV27; TCRdb gives TRBD1 as the D gene, but with no DNA this cannot be confirmed. Germline V gene data show CDR1 as MNHEY and CDR2 as SMNVEV (reference sequence). The CDR3 totals 15 residues. CDR3 sequence reads: CASSFSRDGQETQYF.

The genes are TRBV20-1 and TRBJ1-1. CDR1 is DFQATT and CDR2 is SNEGSKA in the germline V gene (reference sequence). The CDR3 is made up of 17 amino acids. The CDR3 loop reads CSARDIGAQLLNTEAFF.

The genes are TRBV5-1 and TRBJ2-7; the TCRdb call, TRBD1, lacks DNA for checking. The germline V gene encodes CDR1 SGHRS and CDR2 YFSETQ. This CDR3 comprises 15 residues. The CDR3 reads CASSNRTGSSYEQYF.

The rearrangement joins TRBV6-2 or TRBV6-3 to TRBJ1-4; the TRBD1 assignment by TCRdb is unverifiable without DNA. Germline CDR1 MNHEY, CDR2 SVGEGT. The CDR3 extends over 13 amino acids. The CDR3 loop reads CASRPGQPGKLFF.

This rearrangement joins TRBV19 to TRBJ2-1; TCRdb gives TRBD2 as the D gene, but with no DNA this cannot be confirmed. CDR3 length: 18 residues. The germline CDR1 and CDR2 sequences are LNHDA and SQIVND (reference sequence). The CDR3 reads CASSILGTSGSTYNEQFF.

The chain joins TRBV20-1 to TRBJ2-7; with no DNA, the TCRdb D assignment of TRBD1 cannot be verified. CDR3 length: 13 amino acids. Per the germline V gene, CDR1 is DFQATT and CDR2 is SNEGSKA (reference sequence). The CDR3: CSAKPTGGYEQYF.

The chain couples TRBV5-5 to TRBJ2-5; there is no DNA to check the TCRdb D call of TRBD1. The CDR3 runs to 16 residues. Germline CDR1 is SGHKS and CDR2 is YYEKEE (reference sequence). The CDR3 reads CASSSNRMAGQETQYF.

The chain joins TRBV6-4 to TRBJ2-1; TCRdb picks TRBD1, but there is no DNA to check that call. The germline V gene has CDR1 MRHNA and CDR2 SNTAGT. This CDR3 has 14 amino acids. CDR3: CAVFIGDPYNEQFF.

This chain uses TRBV10-3 with TRBJ2-7; the TRBD2 assignment by TCRdb is unverifiable without DNA. This CDR3 comprises 12 residues. From germline, CDR1 is ENHRY and CDR2 SYGVKD. CDR3 amino acids: CAIRTNTYEQYF.

This chain uses TRBV14 with TRBJ2-3; lacking DNA, the TRBD2 call made by TCRdb goes unchecked. CDR1 is SGHDN, CDR2 FVKESK, per germline. The CDR3 is 15 amino acids. CDR3 sequence: CASSQDARGGDTQYF.

The chain recombines TRBV6-5 with TRBJ1-3. The CDR3 loop spans 15 amino acids. Germline-derived CDR1 and CDR2 are MNHEY and SVGAGI. The CDR3 spells CASSYSLMRGNTIYF.

V and J are TRBV11-2 and TRBJ1-1. The CDR3 loop spans 15 amino acids. CDR1 is SGHAT, CDR2 FQNNGV, per germline. This chain's CDR3 is CASSFVPSQNTEAFF.

The chain couples TRBV27 to TRBJ2-7; there is no DNA to check the TCRdb D call of TRBD2. This CDR3 contains 16 residues. Germline V gene lookup returns CDR1 MNHEY and CDR2 SMNVEV (reference sequence). The CDR3 region is CASSFGTSGRRGEQYF.

This chain uses TRBV2 with TRBJ2-1; as DNA is missing, the TRBD1 call by TCRdb cannot be tested. The CDR3 extends over 12 amino acids. Germline V CDR1 and CDR2: SNHLY, FYNNEI. CDR3 in amino acids: CASRGIGNEQFF.

The chain employs TRBV5-1 and TRBJ1-5; TCRdb names TRBD1, which stays unverified in the absence of DNA. The CDR3 is made up of 13 amino acids. Germline values: CDR1 SGHRS, CDR2 YFSETQ. CDR3 protein: CASPGMSAKPQHF.

J is TRBJ2-1 and V is TRBV20-1; the D call of TRBD2 rests on TCRdb alone, since no DNA is present to check it. Germline V gene data show CDR1 as DFQATT and CDR2 as SNEGSKA (reference sequence). CDR3 size: 17 residues. This chain's CDR3 is CSARSGSSGGVYNEQFF.

The V gene is TRBV29-1, the J gene TRBJ1-1; TCRdb outputs TRBD1, but without DNA this stays unchecked. CDR3 length equals 14 residues. Germline V gene data show CDR1 as SQVTM and CDR2 as ANQGSEA. The chain's CDR3 is CSVNAGGAPTETFF.

This sequence joins TRBV13 and TRBJ2-1; the D call from TCRdb, TRBD2, cannot be confirmed without DNA. Looked up from germline, CDR1 is PRHDT and CDR2 is FYEKMQ (reference sequence). CDR3 size: 16 residues. The CDR3 is CASSQITSGRWDEQFF.

V gene TRBV19 combines with J gene TRBJ2-1; the D call from TCRdb, TRBD2, cannot be confirmed without DNA. This CDR3 spans 17 amino acids. The germline gives CDR1 LNHDA, CDR2 SQIVND (reference sequence). The CDR3 here is CASLGQNSGRGGNEQFF.

The rearrangement uses TRBV7-2 and TRBJ2-3. The CDR3 consists of 14 residues. Germline V gene data show CDR1 as SGHTA and CDR2 as FQGNSA. CDR3 loop: CASSPSGSADTQYF. Drawing the rest from reference TRBV7-2 and TRBJ2-3, the complete variable domain is GAGVSQSPSNKVTEKGKDVELRCDPISGHTALYWYRQSLGQGLEFLIYFQGNSAPDKSGLPSDRFSAERTGGSVSTLTIQRTQQEDSAVYLCASSPSGSADTQYFGPGTRLTVL.